Listed below are T cell receptor beta chains from one sample, sequenced in a study of OX40 agonist ivuxolimab in advanced cancers. Some clones are missing from TCRdb's copy, which holds only in-frame ones; the method was immunoSEQ multiplex PCR. Of some 45,000 clones in the sample, approximately 86% are singletons; the top ten hold 15%. The sequencing used CD4+ or CD8+ T cells sorted from blood, collected in a trial of the OX40 agonist ivuxolimab. Receptors originate from an adult with an advanced solid tumor such as melanoma, head and neck, liver or kidney cancer. Both conserved end residues are part of each CDR3. A D gene is named only where the DNA matches it firmly. Size values are once, few and many counts, or a class for expanded clones, and some rows have none.

V gene	clone size	D gene	J gene	CDR3 DNA	CDR3 protein
TRBV27	.	.	TRBJ2-5	TGTGCCAGCAGTTTCGGTAGCTGGGGGACCCAGTACTTC	CASSFGSWGTQYF
TRBV6-5	.	.	TRBJ2-5	TGTGCCAGCAGTTATATTCGGGGGCTCAGGGAGACCCAGTACTTC	CASSYIRGLRETQYF
TRBV9	once	TRBD2	TRBJ2-7	TGTGCCAGCAGCGTAGAGTCTAGCGGGGCCTACGAGCAGTACTTC	CASSVESSGAYEQYF
TRBV28	.	TRBD2	TRBJ2-5	TGTGCCAGCAGCCCAATAGCGGGTCTCCAAGAGACCCAGTACTTC	CASSPIAGLQETQYF
TRBV9	.	TRBD1	TRBJ2-2	TGTGCCAGCAGCGACCAAGACAGGGGGCTAGGCGGGGAGCTGTTTTTT	CASSDQDRGLGGELFF
TRBV5-8	.	.	TRBJ1-2	TGTGCCAGCAGCTTGGACCCGTGGGGAAACTATGGCTACACCTTC	CASSLDPWGNYGYTF
TRBV5-4	.	TRBD2	TRBJ2-3	TGTGCCAGCAGCGCTTCCTATAGCGGGGGTGCAGATACGCAGTATTTT	CASSASYSGGADTQYF
TRBV11-2	.	TRBD1	TRBJ2-7	TGTGCCAGCAGCTCTGGAAGGGGGCACGGCGAGCAGTACTTC	CASSSGRGHGEQYF
TRBV7-6	.	.	TRBJ2-7	TGTGCCAGCAGCTTATCTCAGGGTGAGTCCTACGAGCAGTACTTC	CASSLSQGESYEQYF
TRBV27	.	TRBD2	TRBJ2-1	TGTGCCAGCAGTTTTGCGCGGGGGGGCCTCTACAATGAGCAGTTCTTC	CASSFARGGLYNEQFF
TRBV10-1	few	.	TRBJ1-5	TGCGCCAGCAGTGAGTCGGGGGGTGGCAATCAGCCCCAGCATTTT	CASSESGGGNQPQHF
TRBV19	few	.	TRBJ1-1	TGTGCCAGTAGTATTCAGGGATGGTTTGGTGAAGCTTTCTTT	CASSIQGWFGEAFF
TRBV5-8	.	.	TRBJ2-2	TGTGCCAGCAGCCTAGGGACCATCTCCGACGGGGAGCTGTTTTTT	CASSLGTISDGELFF
TRBV6-1	.	.	TRBJ1-1	TGTGCCAGCAGGCCCGACAGGCTAGAAGCTTTCTTT	CASRPDRLEAFF
TRBV27	.	.	TRBJ2-7	TGTGCCAGCAGTTTATCGAAGGGGTCCTCCTACGAGCAGTACTTC	CASSLSKGSSYEQYF
TRBV28	.	.	TRBJ2-5	TGTGCCAGCAGTTCCTACGGAGGTCTGGAGACCCAGTACTTC	CASSSYGGLETQYF
TRBV28	.	.	TRBJ2-7	TGTGCCAGCAGTTTATCACTCGCCTACGAGCAGTACTTC	CASSLSLAYEQYF
TRBV10-1	.	TRBD1	TRBJ2-3	TGCGCCACAATAGACAGGGGGCGAACCAGGGTTTACACAGATACGCAGTATTTT	CATIDRGRTRVYTDTQYF
TRBV6-5	.	.	TRBJ2-2	TGTGCCAGCCTGTCCGCCGGGGAGCTGTTTTTT	CASLSAGELFF
TRBV28	.	TRBD1	TRBJ1-4	TGTGCCAGCAGTGCCCCGGGGACAGGGGATGAAAAACTGTTTTTT	CASSAPGTGDEKLFF
TRBV19	once	.	TRBJ1-1	TGTGCCAGTAGTACACCCCCAATTGGTCCGGTGAAGACTGAAGCTTTCTTT	CASSTPPIGPVKTEAFF
TRBV29-1	.	.	TRBJ1-2	TGCAGCGTTGACTGGGGGACCGAGGGCTATGGCTACACCTTC	CSVDWGTEGYGYTF
TRBV4-3	few	TRBD2	TRBJ2-3	TGCGCCAGCAGCCAAGACGAGACTAGCGGCCCCCCAGATACGCAGTATTTT	CASSQDETSGPPDTQYF